Below, 13 T cell receptor beta chains from the same sample are listed, as sequenced in a study of blood T cell repertoires in COVID-19. Produced via immunoSEQ multiplex PCR; TCRdb's table is partial and in-frame only. The table includes 190,000 or so clones, approximately 90% detected once. The source material was PBMCs or T cells enriched from blood (not recorded which). All receptors derive from a man younger than 35 with acute COVID-19.

The chain employs TRBV5-1 and TRBJ2-1, with TRBD2 matching 8 bases. Germline lookup yields CDR1 SGHRS and CDR2 YFSETQ. This CDR3 is 15 amino acids long. V was pared by 4 bases and J by 4 bases, with 7 bases of the junction left unmatched. The chain's CDR3 is CASSTRTSQYNEQFF. The CDR3 DNA reads as TGCGCCAGCAGCACCAGGACTAGCCAATACAATGAGCAGTTCTTC.

The V and J genes are TRBV6-5 and TRBJ2-2; 11 bases match TRBD2. Trimming cost V 10 bases and J 1 base; bases outside gene matches: 2. The CDR3 totals 14 residues. The germline gives CDR1 MNHEY, CDR2 SVGAGI. The CDR3 nucleotides read TGTGCCACAACTAGCGGGGGGAACACCGGGGAGCTGTTTTTT. Amino acids: CATTSGGNTGELFF.

J is TRBJ2-2 and V is TRBV5-4; 8 positions match TRBD2. The germline V gene encodes CDR1 SGHNT and CDR2 YYREEE (reference sequence). The CDR3 extends over 17 amino acids. Germline trimming cut 0 bases from V and 2 bases from J; bases unmatched to any gene: 6. CDR3 sequence (DNA): TGTGCCAGCAGCTTGGGTGGTCTAGCGGGCAACACCGGGGAGCTGTTTTTT. Its translation: CASSLGGLAGNTGELFF.

The chain links TRBV5-1 to TRBJ2-1, with no clear D. V was pared by 1 base and J by 1 base, with 9 bases between. The CDR3 loop spans 15 amino acids. Germline CDR1 and CDR2: SGHRS and YFSETQ. DNA of the CDR3: TGCGCCAGCAGCTTGTCGGGTGCATCCTACAATGAGCAGTTCTTC. The encoded protein is CASSLSGASYNEQFF.

The chain recombines TRBV6-1 with TRBJ2-7; TRBD2 agrees at 8 bases. The V gene end was trimmed by 10 bases and the J gene end by 2 bases; junction bases not matched to a gene: 10. This CDR3 contains 14 residues. Per the germline V gene, CDR1 is MNHNS and CDR2 is SASEGT. CDR3 sequence reads: CATRVSGGTYEQYF. CDR3 DNA: TGTGCCACCCGAGTGAGCGGGGGAACCTACGAGCAGTACTTC.

This chain connects TRBV3-1 (or the pseudogene TRBV3-2) to TRBJ2-7; D unclear. In germline, CDR1 is LGHDT, CDR2 YNNKEL (reference sequence). V was shortened by 3 bases and J by 5 bases, with 5 bases between the two germline ends. The CDR3 runs to 11 residues. CDR3 region: CASSHRDEQYF. The CDR3 bases are TGTGCCAGCAGCCACCGGGACGAGCAGTACTTC.

The chain combines TRBV29-1 with TRBJ2-2; D is possibly TRBD2 (6 bases). This CDR3 contains 13 residues. Between the trimmed V and J ends, which lost 7 bases and 4 bases, there was a span of 13 bases. Germline assignment: CDR1 SQVTM and CDR2 ANQGSEA. Written as DNA, the CDR3 is TGCAGCGCATTGGGGGGATCCACCGGGGAGCTGTTTTTT. This codes for CSALGGSTGELFF.

The rearrangement uses TRBV10-2 and TRBJ2-1; TRBD1 matches 8 bases. Germline V gene lookup returns CDR1 WSHSY and CDR2 SAAADI. The CDR3 length is 14 residues. V was clipped by 3 bases and J by 8 bases; unmatched bases: 6. The CDR3 protein is CASSDAGGGDEQFF. For the CDR3, the DNA is TGCGCCAGCAGTGACGCAGGGGGCGGGGATGAGCAGTTCTTC.

This clone was counted between two and nine times. V is TRBV28 and J is TRBJ2-7; D might be TRBD2 (7 bases). From germline, CDR1 is MDHEN and CDR2 SYDVKM. Trimming removed 3 bases at V and 3 bases at J, with 12 bases between. The CDR3 consists of 14 residues. As DNA, the CDR3 is TGTGCCAGCAGTTTTAACAGGGACTACTACGAGCAGTACTTC. It specifies CASSFNRDYYEQYF.

The CDR3 reads CASSQASRGGVTEAFF. For the CDR3, the DNA is TGTGCCAGCAGCCAAGCGTCGAGGGGCGGGGTCACTGAAGCTTTCTTT. The J gene is TRBJ1-1, the V gene TRBV3-1 (or the pseudogene TRBV3-2); D may be TRBD1 (5 bases). Deletions cut 1 base from V and 4 bases from J, with 16 bases between. From germline, CDR1 is LGHDT and CDR2 YNNKEL (reference sequence). CDR3 length equals 16 residues.

This chain connects TRBV5-1 to TRBJ2-7, with D perhaps matching TRBD1 (6 bases). CDR1 is SGHRS and CDR2 is YFSETQ in the germline V gene. CDR3 length: 15 residues. The ends were cut back, 1 base at V and 6 bases at J, with 17 bases in the middle. The CDR3 bases are TGCGCCAGCAGCTTGAGAACAGGGACCAACGGCGAGCAGTACTTC. Translation gives CASSLRTGTNGEQYF.

V usage is TRBV29-1 and J usage is TRBJ2-7; 9 bases fit TRBD1. In germline, CDR1 is SQVTM, CDR2 ANQGSEA. This CDR3 region has 14 residues. Trimming at V came to 4 bases and at J to 0 bases, leaving 4 bases not matched to a gene. The DNA for the CDR3 is TGCAGCGTTGGAAAACAGGGGGCCTCCTACGAGCAGTACTTC. Translating gives CSVGKQGASYEQYF.

The genes are TRBV27 and TRBJ1-6; D is unresolved. Deletions cut 2 bases from V and 7 bases from J, with 12 bases between. This CDR3 region has 15 residues. Germline assignment: CDR1 MNHEY and CDR2 SMNVEV (reference sequence). The CDR3 nucleotides are TGTGCCAGCAGTTTAGAGGGCACGGGGAATTCACCCCTCCACTTT. Its protein is CASSLEGTGNSPLHF.